These T cell receptor beta chains were read from a single sample in a study of CD8 T cells in ankylosing spondylitis. TCRdb re-called the 5' RACE reads with MiXCR, one entry per CDR3 protein. Of about 240,000 distinct CDR3 sequences in the sample, more than 9% were seen once. Sequences were obtained from blood, either unsorted or a sorted T cell fraction (not recorded which). The receptor source for this set is a male donor with ankylosing spondylitis or in good health (not recorded which). The conserved cysteine and the conserved F or W are not part of the CDR3 here. The order of the fields is CDR3 protein, J gene, V gene, clone size. Clone size appears in some rows only: once, few, many, or a class for an expanded clone.

ASSKRGLASYTDTQY,TRBJ2-3,TRBV21-1,many
ASSYRDSSGANVLT,TRBJ2-6,TRBV12-3/TRBV12-4,many
ASSSGTSGRGGELF,TRBJ2-2,TRBV27,once
SARDRLVF,TRBJ1-1,TRBV20-1,many
ATSGSGRAAVNEQF,TRBJ2-1,TRBV24-1,many
ASSPGLAGELQETQY,TRBJ2-5,TRBV7-6,many
ASGLAGVLYEQY,TRBJ2-7,TRBV6-2/TRBV6-3,many
ASSLGWESSETQY,TRBJ2-5,TRBV7-2,many
ASSLGTGGYSEQF,TRBJ2-1,TRBV5-1,many
ASSLSRDREGQNYGYT,TRBJ1-2,TRBV21-1,NA
ASSERYGETQY,TRBJ2-5,TRBV10-2,NA
ASSPDRGPFQQY,TRBJ2-7,TRBV5-1,NA
ASTLLDRSYEQY,TRBJ2-7,TRBV6-1,many
ASGISGSSYNEQF,TRBJ2-1,TRBV5-1,NA
ASSPTQGTYEQY,TRBJ2-7,TRBV7-2,many
ASSGGTGSYGYT,TRBJ1-2,TRBV10-2,many
AWREEIKTEIGTIY,TRBJ1-3,TRBV30,NA
ASSLASGQQQPQH,TRBJ1-5,TRBV5-6,many
ASSLEGGINTEAF,TRBJ1-1,TRBV5-1,many
SAVRTNEQF,TRBJ2-1,TRBV20-1,many
ASSEGRRNTEAF,TRBJ1-1,TRBV2,many
ASSLRPLDGTYEQY,TRBJ2-7,TRBV28,few
ASSPGTSGSYEQY,TRBJ2-7,TRBV12-3/TRBV12-4,many
ASTVRETQY,TRBJ2-5,TRBV2,NA
AWSLLKGRVNGYT,TRBJ1-2,TRBV30,NA
ASSPGRGSYNEQF,TRBJ2-1,TRBV5-1,NA